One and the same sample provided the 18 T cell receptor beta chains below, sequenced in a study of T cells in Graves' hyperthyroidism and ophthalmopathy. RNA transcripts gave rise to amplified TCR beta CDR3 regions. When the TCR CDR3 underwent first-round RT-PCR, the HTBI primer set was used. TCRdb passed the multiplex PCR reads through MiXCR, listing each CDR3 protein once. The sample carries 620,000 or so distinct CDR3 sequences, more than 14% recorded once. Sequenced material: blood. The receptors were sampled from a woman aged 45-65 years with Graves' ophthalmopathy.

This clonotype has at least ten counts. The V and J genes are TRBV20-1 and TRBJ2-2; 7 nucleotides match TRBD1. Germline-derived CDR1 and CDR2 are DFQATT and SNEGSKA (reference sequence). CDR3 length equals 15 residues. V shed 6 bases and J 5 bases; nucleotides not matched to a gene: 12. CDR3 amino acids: CSAPSGQGETGELFF. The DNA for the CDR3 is TGCAGTGCCCCCTCGGGGCAGGGGGAAACCGGGGAGCTGTTTTTT.

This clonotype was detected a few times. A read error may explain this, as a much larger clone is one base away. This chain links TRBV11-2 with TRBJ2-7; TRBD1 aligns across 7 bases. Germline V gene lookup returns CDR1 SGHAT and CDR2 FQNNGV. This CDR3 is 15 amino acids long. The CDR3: CAGSLVYKGAHEQYF. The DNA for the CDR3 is TGTGCCGGCAGCTTAGTGTATAAGGGGGCTCACGAGCAGTACTTC.

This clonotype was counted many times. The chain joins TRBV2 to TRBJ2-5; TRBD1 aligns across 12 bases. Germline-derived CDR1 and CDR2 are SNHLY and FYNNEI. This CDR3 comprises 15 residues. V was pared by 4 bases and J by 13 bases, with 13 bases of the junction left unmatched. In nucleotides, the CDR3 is TGTGCCAGCAGTGTATACCCGGGACAGGGGGCCATAGGGTACTTC. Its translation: CASSVYPGQGAIGYF.

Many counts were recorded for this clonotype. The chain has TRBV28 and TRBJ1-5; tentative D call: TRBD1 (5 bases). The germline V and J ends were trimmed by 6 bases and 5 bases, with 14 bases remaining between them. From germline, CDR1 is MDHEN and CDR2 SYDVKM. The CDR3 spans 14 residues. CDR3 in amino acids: CASRSLWGDQPQHF. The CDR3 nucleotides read TGTGCCAGCAGGTCGCTATGGGGGGATCAGCCCCAGCATTTT. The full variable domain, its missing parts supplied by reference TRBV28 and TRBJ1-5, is DVKVTQSSRYLVKRTGEKVFLECVQDMDHENMFWYRQDPGLGLRLIYFSYDVKMKEKGDIPEGYSVSREKKERFSLILESASTNQTSMYLCASRSLWGDQPQHFGDGTRLSIL.

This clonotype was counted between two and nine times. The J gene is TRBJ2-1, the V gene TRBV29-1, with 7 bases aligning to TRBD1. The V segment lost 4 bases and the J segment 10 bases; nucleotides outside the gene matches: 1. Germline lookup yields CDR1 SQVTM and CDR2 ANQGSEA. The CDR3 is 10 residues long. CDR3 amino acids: CSVAGQEQFF. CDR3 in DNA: TGCAGCGTTGCGGGACAGGAGCAGTTCTTC.

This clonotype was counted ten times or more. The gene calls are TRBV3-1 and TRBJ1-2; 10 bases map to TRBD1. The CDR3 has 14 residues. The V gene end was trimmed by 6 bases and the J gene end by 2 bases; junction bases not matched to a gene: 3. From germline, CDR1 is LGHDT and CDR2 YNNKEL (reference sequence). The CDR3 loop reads CASRGQGMNYGYTF. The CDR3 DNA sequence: TGTGCCAGCAGGGGACAGGGGATGAACTATGGCTACACCTTC.

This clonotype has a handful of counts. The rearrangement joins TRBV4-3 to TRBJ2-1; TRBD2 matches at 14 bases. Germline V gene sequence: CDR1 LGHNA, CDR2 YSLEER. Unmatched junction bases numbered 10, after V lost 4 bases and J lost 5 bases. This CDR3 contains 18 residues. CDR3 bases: TGCGCCAGCAGCCCTTGGACAGGGGGACTAGCGGGAGACAATGAGCAGTTCTTC. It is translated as CASSPWTGGLAGDNEQFF.

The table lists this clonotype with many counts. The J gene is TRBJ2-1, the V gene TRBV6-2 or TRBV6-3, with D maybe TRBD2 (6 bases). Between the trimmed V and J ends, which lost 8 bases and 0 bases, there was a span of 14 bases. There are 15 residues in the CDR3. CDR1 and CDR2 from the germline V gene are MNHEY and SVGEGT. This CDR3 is CASEVGRDSYNEQFF. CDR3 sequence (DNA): TGTGCCAGCGAGGTAGGGCGGGACTCCTACAATGAGCAGTTCTTC.

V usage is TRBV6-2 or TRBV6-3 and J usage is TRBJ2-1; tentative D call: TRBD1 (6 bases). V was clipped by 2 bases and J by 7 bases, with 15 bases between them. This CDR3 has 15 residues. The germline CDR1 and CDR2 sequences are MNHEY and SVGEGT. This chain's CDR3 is CASSYNPYTGNEQFF. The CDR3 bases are TGTGCCAGCAGTTACAATCCATATACAGGGAATGAGCAGTTCTTC.

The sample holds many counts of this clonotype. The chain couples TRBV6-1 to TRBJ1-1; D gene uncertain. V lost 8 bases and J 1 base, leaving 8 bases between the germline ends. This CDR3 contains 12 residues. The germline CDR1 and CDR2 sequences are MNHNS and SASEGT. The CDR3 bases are TGTGCCAGCTTTTACCCGAACACTGAAGCTTTCTTT. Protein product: CASFYPNTEAFF.

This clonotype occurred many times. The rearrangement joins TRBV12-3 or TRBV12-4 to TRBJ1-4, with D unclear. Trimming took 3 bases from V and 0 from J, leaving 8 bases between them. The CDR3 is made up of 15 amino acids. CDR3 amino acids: CASSFHGTTNEKLFF. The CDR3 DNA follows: TGTGCCAGCAGTTTCCATGGGACAACTAATGAAAAACTGTTTTTT.

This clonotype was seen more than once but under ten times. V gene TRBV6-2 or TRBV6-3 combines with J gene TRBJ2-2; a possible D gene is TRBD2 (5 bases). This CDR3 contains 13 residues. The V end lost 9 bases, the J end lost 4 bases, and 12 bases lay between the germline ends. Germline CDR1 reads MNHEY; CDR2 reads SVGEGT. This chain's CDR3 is CASGSRITGELFF. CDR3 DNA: TGTGCCAGTGGGAGTCGAATCACCGGGGAGCTGTTTTTT.

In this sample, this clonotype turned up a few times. The CDR3 loop reads CASSQWVSGANVLTF. CDR3 DNA: TGTGCCAGCAGTCAGTGGGTCTCTGGGGCCAACGTCCTGACTTTC. V and J are TRBV14 and TRBJ2-6; D is uncertain. V was clipped by 6 bases and J by 0 bases, with 9 bases between them. The CDR3 is 15 residues long. CDR1 is SGHDN and CDR2 is FVKESK in the germline V gene.

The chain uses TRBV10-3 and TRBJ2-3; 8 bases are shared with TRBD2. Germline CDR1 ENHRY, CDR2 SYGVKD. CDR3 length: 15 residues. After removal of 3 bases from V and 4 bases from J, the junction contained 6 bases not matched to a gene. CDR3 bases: TGTGCCATCAGTGATCCCGGGACTAGGGCAGATACGCAGTATTTT. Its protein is CAISDPGTRADTQYF.

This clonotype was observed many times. CDR3 nucleotide sequence: TGTGCCAGCAGTTTCCCAGGACAGGGGGTCAACGAGCAGTACTTC. It yields the protein CASSFPGQGVNEQYF. The rearrangement links TRBV12-3 or TRBV12-4 to TRBJ2-7, with 10 bases aligning to TRBD1. V lost 3 bases to trimming and J lost 5 bases; unmatched junction nucleotides: 7. The length of the CDR3 is 15 residues.

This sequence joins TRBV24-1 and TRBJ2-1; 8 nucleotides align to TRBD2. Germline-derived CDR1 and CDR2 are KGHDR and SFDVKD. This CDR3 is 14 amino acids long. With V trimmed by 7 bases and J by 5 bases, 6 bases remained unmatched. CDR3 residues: CATSVAGSHNEQFF. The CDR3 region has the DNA TGTGCCACCAGCGTAGCGGGATCCCACAATGAGCAGTTCTTC.

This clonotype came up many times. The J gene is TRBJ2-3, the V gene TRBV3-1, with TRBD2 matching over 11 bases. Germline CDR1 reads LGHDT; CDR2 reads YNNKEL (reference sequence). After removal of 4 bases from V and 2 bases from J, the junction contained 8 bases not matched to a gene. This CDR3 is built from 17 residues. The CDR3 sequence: CASSLTLTSGNTDTQYF. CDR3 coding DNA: TGTGCCAGCAGCCTCACCTTGACTAGCGGGAACACAGATACGCAGTATTTT.

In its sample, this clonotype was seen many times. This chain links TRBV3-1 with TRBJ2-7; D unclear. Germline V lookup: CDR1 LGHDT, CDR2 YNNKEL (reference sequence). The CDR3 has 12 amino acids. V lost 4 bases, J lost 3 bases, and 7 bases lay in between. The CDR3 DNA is TGTGCCAGCAGCCTGAAACTCTACGAGCAGTACTTC. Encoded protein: CASSLKLYEQYF.